Listed here are 21 T cell receptor beta chains from one sample, sequenced in a study of CD4 T cells in relation to SARS-CoV-2 and coronaviruses. Sequencing was performed with immunoSEQ multiplex PCR; in TCRdb, only in-frame clones are kept and a portion is missing. The data show 15,000 to 20,000 clones, 80% to 85% seen once. The unexposed donors gave CD4+ T cells in about 2010-2018, prior to COVID-19. CD4+ T cells were isolated from the cells after about nine days of culture. Their antigen targets remain unknown. Sequencing was carried out using CD4+ T cells from PBMCs, cultured in vitro. The receptor source for this set is a human donor in good health.

This clone has only one observation. The chain is built from TRBV6-6 and TRBJ2-3; D gene ambiguous. The germline gives CDR1 MNHNY, CDR2 SVGAGI (reference sequence). With 2 bases removed from V and 0 bases from J, the gap between germline ends came to 9 bases. The CDR3 runs to 15 residues. The CDR3 loop is CASSYTGGSTDTQYF. The CDR3 DNA follows: TGTGCCAGCAGTTACACCGGTGGGAGCACAGATACGCAGTATTTT.

The chain carries TRBV5-3 and TRBJ1-2; D perhaps matches TRBD1 (5 bases). TRBV5-3 is designated an ORF whose function remains uncertain. The CDR3 has 15 residues. Trimming took 7 bases from V and 7 from J, leaving 23 bases between them. Here the CDR3 reads CARPRGRGTDSGYTF. As DNA, the CDR3 is TGTGCCAGACCCCGAGGAAGGGGTACGGATAGTGGCTACACCTTC.

This clone is a singleton in its sample. V usage is TRBV6-5 and J usage is TRBJ1-4; D is uncertain. CDR3 size: 13 residues. Between the trimmed V and J ends, which lost 2 bases and 11 bases, there was a span of 12 bases. Germline V gives CDR1 MNHEY, CDR2 SVGAGI. The CDR3: CASSYDPGGKLFF. In DNA, the CDR3 is TGTGCCAGCAGTTACGACCCAGGAGGGAAACTGTTTTTT.

The rearrangement links TRBV2 to TRBJ2-4; TRBD1 might be the D (5 bases). Germline loops: CDR1 SNHLY, CDR2 FYNNEI. Between the trimmed V and J ends, which lost 2 bases and 3 bases, there was a span of 11 bases. The CDR3 covers 15 residues. This CDR3 is CASSENDSFKNIQYF. The DNA for the CDR3 is TGTGCCAGCAGTGAAAATGACAGCTTCAAAAACATTCAGTACTTC.

The rearrangement links TRBV12-3 or TRBV12-4 to TRBJ2-7, with D hard to call. The length of the CDR3 is 12 residues. Trimming stripped 6 bases from V and 1 base from J, with 7 bases between. CDR3: CASSSYSYEQYF. CDR3 DNA: TGTGCCAGCAGCTCCTATTCCTACGAGCAGTACTTC.

V gene TRBV25-1 combines with J gene TRBJ2-7; maybe TRBD2 (6 bases). V was trimmed by 1 base and J by 0 bases, leaving 13 bases between them. The CDR3 runs 16 residues. CDR1 MGHDK and CDR2 SYGVNS come from the germline V gene. In DNA, the CDR3 is TGTGCCAGCAGTGAATTCGGACGGGGGAGCTCCTACGAGCAGTACTTC. This encodes CASSEFGRGSSYEQYF.

This clone was recorded a few times. V is TRBV2 and J is TRBJ1-3; D gene unclear. V was cut by 8 bases and J by 8 bases, with 13 bases left in between. In germline, CDR1 is SNHLY, CDR2 FYNNEI. The CDR3 covers 12 residues. The CDR3: CASGKSGDTIYF. As DNA, the CDR3 is TGTGCCAGCGGGAAGAGCGGCGACACCATATATTTT.

This clone was recorded only once. V and J are TRBV27 and TRBJ2-3; 7 bases are shared with TRBD1. This CDR3 is built from 16 residues. The junction had 8 bases not matched to a gene; V was cut back by 4 bases and J by 1 base. Germline V gene sequence: CDR1 MNHEY, CDR2 SMNVEV (reference sequence). CDR3 DNA sequence: TGTGCCAGCAGTTCCCCAGGACAGGTTGGCACAGATACGCAGTATTTT. Translated: CASSSPGQVGTDTQYF.

CDR3 sequence reads: CASNPTVMNTEAFF. As DNA, the CDR3 is TGTGCCAGCAATCCGACAGTGATGAACACTGAAGCTTTCTTT. J is TRBJ1-1 and V is TRBV6-5, with D possibly matching TRBD1 (5 bases). The V end was cut by 7 bases, the J end by 0 bases, with 12 bases between. Germline V gene lookup returns CDR1 MNHEY and CDR2 SVGAGI. The CDR3 contains 14 residues.

The chain recombines TRBV7-2 with TRBJ2-3, with D perhaps TRBD2 (5 bases). The V and J ends lost 5 bases and 4 bases respectively, with 13 bases between them. In germline, CDR1 is SGHTA, CDR2 FQGNSA. The CDR3 sequence is 14 residues long. The CDR3 DNA is TGTGCCAGCAGCCACGATACTAGTTCAGATACGCAGTATTTT. Translation: CASSHDTSSDTQYF.

The DNA for the CDR3 is TGTGCCAGCAGCTCACCGGGACAGGTAAATGTCGACGAGCAGTACTTC. This encodes CASSSPGQVNVDEQYF. This sequence joins TRBV11-2 and TRBJ2-7, with 8 bases matching TRBD1. The V and J ends lost 4 bases and 5 bases, in that order; junction bases with no gene match: 13. CDR1 and CDR2 (germline): SGHAT, FQNNGV. There are 16 residues in the CDR3. Variable domain in full (rest from reference TRBV11-2 and TRBJ2-7): EAGVAQSPRYKIIEKRQSVAFWCNPISGHATLYWYQQILGQGPKLLIQFQNNGVVDDSQLPKDRFSAERLKGVDSTLKIQPAKLEDSAVYLCASSSPGQVNVDEQYFGPGTRLTVT.

The chain is built from TRBV11-2 and TRBJ1-2; D is possibly TRBD1 (5 bases). CDR1 and CDR2 (germline): SGHAT, FQNNGV. V gave up 2 bases and J gave up 1 base, with 20 bases separating them. CDR3 length: 18 residues. As DNA, the CDR3 is TGTGCCAGCAGCTTAACTACCGGGGGAGGGGCCCTTAACTATGGCTACACCTTC. Translating it yields CASSLTTGGGALNYGYTF.

The gene calls are TRBV29-1 and TRBJ2-7, with D maybe TRBD2 (7 bases). The CDR3 runs 15 residues. V lost 1 base to trimming and J lost 3 bases, with 16 bases between them. Per the germline V gene, CDR1 is SQVTM and CDR2 is ANQGSEA. CDR3 amino acids: CSVEVQGGGFYEQYF. The CDR3, as DNA: TGCAGCGTTGAAGTCCAAGGGGGGGGCTTCTACGAGCAGTACTTC.

This chain connects TRBV5-1 to TRBJ2-2; 9 bases align to TRBD1. The length of the CDR3 is 14 residues. Germline loops: CDR1 SGHRS, CDR2 YFSETQ. Trimming removed 3 bases from V and 7 bases from J; junction bases left unmatched: 4. CDR3 region: CASSSDRGVGELFF. The CDR3 DNA sequence: TGCGCCAGCAGCTCGGACAGGGGAGTCGGGGAGCTGTTTTTT.

The V and J genes are TRBV6-2 or TRBV6-3 and TRBJ1-6; D is perhaps TRBD1 (5 bases). Trimming took off 5 bases at V and 7 bases at J, with 18 bases between the two ends. CDR3 length: 16 amino acids. Germline V gene sequence: CDR1 MNHEY, CDR2 SVGEGT. The CDR3 reads CASSSRQGGLNSPLHF. As DNA, the CDR3 is TGTGCCAGCAGTAGCCGCCAGGGAGGATTAAATTCACCCCTCCACTTT.

The rearrangement joins TRBV20-1 to TRBJ2-7; no firm D call. The CDR3 length is 11 residues. Between the trimmed V and J ends, which lost 3 bases and 6 bases, there was a span of 9 bases. Germline V gives CDR1 DFQATT, CDR2 SNEGSKA (reference sequence). The CDR3 sequence: CSASTRGEQYF. In DNA form, the CDR3 reads TGCAGTGCTAGCACAAGAGGCGAGCAGTACTTC.

The chain uses TRBV30 and TRBJ2-1, with a tentative D call TRBD2 (5 bases). V lost 5 bases and J lost 0, with 5 bases in between. The length of the CDR3 is 12 residues. Germline loops: CDR1 GTSNPN, CDR2 SVGIG (reference sequence). CDR3 nucleotides: TGTGCCTGGGACTACTCCTACAATGAGCAGTTCTTC. Encoded protein: CAWDYSYNEQFF.

This clone was recorded once. The V call is TRBV19, the J call TRBJ2-2, with 13 bases matching TRBD2. Germline loops: CDR1 LNHDA, CDR2 SQIVND (reference sequence). The V gene end was trimmed by 4 bases and the J gene end by 6 bases; junction bases not matched to a gene: 2. The length of the CDR3 is 15 residues. CDR3 amino acids: CASSTLAGGAGELFF. CDR3 DNA sequence: TGTGCCAGTAGTACACTAGCGGGAGGGGCCGGGGAGCTGTTTTTT.

The CDR3 loop reads CASSSSIGGETQYF. The CDR3 DNA reads TGTGCCAGCAGCTCCTCTATAGGGGGGGAGACCCAGTACTTC. V and J are TRBV5-4 and TRBJ2-5; D tentatively fits TRBD1 or TRBD2 (6 bases each). The germline V gene has CDR1 SGHNT and CDR2 YYREEE (reference sequence). The CDR3 has 14 amino acids. Deletions cut 3 bases from V and 5 bases from J, with 14 bases between. Full variable domain (rest looked up from reference TRBV5-4 and TRBJ2-5): ETGVTQSPTHLIKTRGQQVTLRCSSQSGHNTVSWYQQALGQGPQFIFQYYREEENGRGNFPPRFSGLQFPNYSSELNVNALELDDSALYLCASSSSIGGETQYFGPGTRLLVL.

V gene TRBV11-2 combines with J gene TRBJ2-1, with TRBD2 identical over 7 bases. The CDR3 length is 19 residues. CDR1 is SGHAT, CDR2 FQNNGV, per germline. J gave up 3 bases and V 0 bases, and 14 bases lay outside the gene matches. Here the CDR3 reads CASSLDGLAAPWDYNEQFF. The DNA for the CDR3 is TGTGCCAGCAGCTTAGATGGTCTAGCGGCCCCCTGGGACTACAATGAGCAGTTCTTC.

Here the CDR3 DNA reads TGCGCCAGCAGCCAGGAAAGGACAGGGGGGACTATGAGCACAGATACGCAGTATTTT. Its translation is CASSQERTGGTMSTDTQYF. The chain has TRBV4-1 and TRBJ2-3; 10 bases line up with TRBD1. V shed 3 bases, J shed 0 bases, and the junction held 12 bases outside the gene matches. Germline CDR1 is MGHRA and CDR2 is YSYEKL. CDR3 length equals 19 residues.